This TCR beta chain was sequenced during a study of blood T cells in healthy people across ages (dated by TCRdb to 2015 to 2017). For the wider study: In model experiments, template switching captured roughly one uniquely barcoded TCR beta cDNA molecule for every two T cells. Age-related changes in TCR beta repertoire diversity were measured in the study by deep sequencing normalized with unique cDNA molecular identifiers. Four age groups were formed from the donors: young (average approximately 17 years), middle-aged (just under 40), aged (more than 55) and long-lived (more than 75). For two donors (one aged 18 to 29 and one aged 80 or older), the study analyzed two additional independent replicas of 1 million unique cDNA reads from the same blood draw. What the research found in general, with its limitations: The long-lived group showed more naive CD4+ T cells, fewer expanded clones and increased TCR diversity than the aged group, suggesting age selection. Bulk unsorted PBMC profiling prevented conclusive comparison of naive and antigen-experienced compartments. Because the CMV infection status of the donors was unknown, age-related changes in expanded clonotypes may potentially have been confounded. Estimates of total diversity from one million sequenced T cells were regarded as lower bounds and underestimates. Observed TCR beta diversity correlated strongly with the percentage of naive T cells measured by flow cytometry. As age increased, observed TCR beta diversity per million T cells dropped in a roughly linear way, and a significant reduction was already evident by age roughly 36.

This clonotype was seen a handful of times. What this receptor recognizes is not known. Base qualities are not at hand, and no much larger clone is one base apart. Here V drops 7 bases and J drops 4 bases, and the junction holds 22 bases not matched to any gene. There are 20 amino acids in the CDR3, from cysteine to phenylalanine inclusive. Only the CDR3 region is kept as DNA, spanning 60 bases read in frame from base 1. From the germline V gene (reference sequence), CDR1 is MNHEY and CDR2 is SMNVEV. Donors were around 37 systemically healthy Caucasian individuals from Russia aged roughly 6 to 90 years. Each donor gave roughly 11 milliliters of peripheral blood, drawn into EDTA-treated Vacutainer tubes. Ficoll-Paque density-gradient centrifugation was used to isolate PBMCs, with at least 7 million obtained per sample. Trizol reagent was used to extract total RNA from PBMCs, with at least 5.5 micrograms per sample. The percentages of naive CD45RAhigh/CD27high T cells were determined by flow cytometry on a PBMC aliquot from every donor.

The library was built by means of 5' RACE. This sample was sequenced with an Illumina HiSeq 2500. A second PCR of about 6 to 12 cycles was performed with a sample-barcoded 5' primer and a J-beta primer mix. Each TCR beta cDNA molecule received a unique molecular identifier from a template-switch 5' adaptor carrying 12 random nucleotides. At least 2.5 million CDR3-containing paired-end reads were obtained from each sample. The Mint cDNA synthesis kit, primed by a TRBC-specific oligonucleotide, was used to synthesize first-strand cDNA from all RNA. Following uracil-DNA glycosylase treatment, all cDNA underwent a first 18-cycle PCR with the universal primers M1SS and BC2_uni_R. As for how the authors treated the data: Normalization of each sample was performed by random selection of 1 million high-quality reads, each carrying a distinct molecular identifier. Instead of being binned into consensus sequences, reads that shared molecular identifiers were thrown out. MiTCR, set to a Q25 quality threshold and the strictest error-elimination algorithm, was used for CDR3 identification, clonotype clustering and error correction. A nonparametric unseen species model with Euler transformation was used to estimate lower-bound total TCR beta diversity. The public reads were quality trimmed at Q25 with fastp and then assembled into clones with MiXCR by TCRdb, keeping productive beta chains. One record per CDR3 amino acid sequence lists the most common genes and DNA. It is TCRdb's table, rather than the study itself, that gives the V and J calls and clone size. This sample comprises under 1,100,000 distinct CDR3 sequences, around 27% of them detected only once. Together, the top ten hold approximately 0.79% of the sample.

The same specimen was also included in a second study, on T cells of mothers and their children. In that second paper, the authors write: Nine systemically healthy Caucasian individuals served as donors, namely three mothers together with their six children. cDNA synthesis used all of the extracted RNA, with around 1.5 ug of RNA in each 15 ul reaction. In the second PCR, the M1S primer introduced both the sample barcodes and 2-4 random nucleotides. More than 8.5 million TCR beta CDR3 reads were obtained from each mother, and about 3 million reads were obtained from each child. In both related and unrelated pairs, thymic selection shapes the output of TCR recombination in a similar way, with inherited differences having only a minor effect. Normalized repertoire overlap was always found to be slightly, but never significantly, higher in related mother-child pairs than in unrelated mother-child pairs. With a sensitivity of approximately 92 clones per million clonotypes, no persistent microchimeric T cell clones were detected. To look for features that set related mother-child pairs apart from unrelated individuals, the researchers ran deep NGS to compare the TCR beta repertoires of mothers and children. On average, the children were approximately 11 +/- 4 years old, while the mothers were about 40 +/- 4 years old. After adapter ligation was performed with NEBNext reagents, the libraries were sequenced on an Illumina HiSeq 2000 with 100+100 nt paired-end reads. To prevent cross-contamination, the mother and child libraries were prepared one month apart and sequenced in separate runs. For each donor, somewhere between roughly 450,000 and 2,100,000 distinct TCR beta clonotypes were identified. Naive TCR beta clonotypes were estimated from low-frequency clonotypes matched to each donor's FACS-determined naive share, without sorting.

Here the chain combines TRBV27 and TRBJ2-1; 10 nucleotides in the junction match TRBD2. This TCR was recovered from a girl under 10 years old in good health. Source material: blood. The sequence in DNA is TGTGCCAGCAACCCTCCCGGCGGAACTAGCGGGACGAGGGGGTACAATGAGCAGTTCTTC. This codes for CASNPPGGTSGTRGYNEQFF.